This T cell receptor beta chain was obtained from a study of blood T cell repertoires in COVID-19. Study-wide context: Sites across the United States, Italy and Spain contributed samples from acute and convalescent COVID-19. Sources were T cells, B-cell-depleted T cells, or PBMCs; the material itself was cDNA or gDNA.

Under the authors' procedure: Using reference gene primer amplification, nucleated cell counts were estimated. Only in-frame clones appear in the TCRdb table, and some are missing; sequencing was by immunoSEQ multiplex PCR. V, J and clone size are taken as reported in that table, and D and trimming were inferred from the DNA itself. This table holds about 190,000 clones, roughly 80% found once. With 2 bases removed from V and 3 bases from J, the gap between germline ends came to 17 bases. The CDR3 totals 16 residues. The germline V gene has CDR1 MNHNS and CDR2 SASEGT. The receptor was isolated from a man between 60 and 70 years old with active or convalescent COVID-19. The sample comprised peripheral blood. The chain joins TRBV6-1 to TRBJ2-7, with D possibly matching TRBD2 (6 bases). DNA of the CDR3: TGTGCCAGCAGTGAAAGGGTAGCTTTGGGGGGCTACGAGCAGTACTTC. Translating gives CASSERVALGGYEQYF.